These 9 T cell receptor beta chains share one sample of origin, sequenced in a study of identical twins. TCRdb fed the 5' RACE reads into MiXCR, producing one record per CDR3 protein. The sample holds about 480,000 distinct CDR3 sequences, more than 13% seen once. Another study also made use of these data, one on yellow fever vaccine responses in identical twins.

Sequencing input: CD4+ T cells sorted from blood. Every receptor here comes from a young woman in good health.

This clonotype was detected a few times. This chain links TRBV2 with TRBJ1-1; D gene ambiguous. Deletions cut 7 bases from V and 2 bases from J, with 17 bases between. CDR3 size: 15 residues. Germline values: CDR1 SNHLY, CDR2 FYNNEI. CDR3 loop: CASKIGWPYNTEAFF. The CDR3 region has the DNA TGTGCCAGCAAAATAGGGTGGCCGTACAACACTGAAGCTTTCTTT.

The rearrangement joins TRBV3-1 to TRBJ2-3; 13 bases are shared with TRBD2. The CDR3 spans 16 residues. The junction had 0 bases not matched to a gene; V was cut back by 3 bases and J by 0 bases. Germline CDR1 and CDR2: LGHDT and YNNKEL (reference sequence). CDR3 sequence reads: CASSQTSGRSTDTQYF. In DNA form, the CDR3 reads TGTGCCAGCAGCCAGACTAGCGGGAGGAGCACAGATACGCAGTATTTT.

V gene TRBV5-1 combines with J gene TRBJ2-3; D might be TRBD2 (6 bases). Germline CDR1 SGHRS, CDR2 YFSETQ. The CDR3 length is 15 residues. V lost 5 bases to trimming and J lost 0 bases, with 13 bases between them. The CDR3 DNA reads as TGCGCCAGCAGACTCGGGGGAACTAGCACAGATACGCAGTATTTT. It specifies CASRLGGTSTDTQYF.

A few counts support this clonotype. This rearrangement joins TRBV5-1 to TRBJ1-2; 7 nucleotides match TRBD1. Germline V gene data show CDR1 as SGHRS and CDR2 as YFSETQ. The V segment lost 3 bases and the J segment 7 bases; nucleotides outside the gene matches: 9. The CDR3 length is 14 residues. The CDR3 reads CASSYGQAFSGYTF. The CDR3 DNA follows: TGCGCCAGCAGCTACGGACAGGCTTTCAGTGGCTACACCTTC.

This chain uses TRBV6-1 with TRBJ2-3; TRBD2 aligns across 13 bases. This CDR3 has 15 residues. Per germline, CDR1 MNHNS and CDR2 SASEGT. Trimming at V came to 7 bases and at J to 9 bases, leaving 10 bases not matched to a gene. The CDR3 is CASNSLAGGPGTQYF. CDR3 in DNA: TGTGCCAGCAACTCACTAGCGGGAGGGCCGGGGACGCAGTATTTT.

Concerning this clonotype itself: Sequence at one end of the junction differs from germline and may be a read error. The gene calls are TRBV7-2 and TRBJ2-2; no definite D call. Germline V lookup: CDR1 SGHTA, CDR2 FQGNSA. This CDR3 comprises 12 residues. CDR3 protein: CAISPRTGELFF. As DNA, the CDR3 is TGTGCCATCAGCCCTAGGACCGGGGAGCTGTTTTTT.

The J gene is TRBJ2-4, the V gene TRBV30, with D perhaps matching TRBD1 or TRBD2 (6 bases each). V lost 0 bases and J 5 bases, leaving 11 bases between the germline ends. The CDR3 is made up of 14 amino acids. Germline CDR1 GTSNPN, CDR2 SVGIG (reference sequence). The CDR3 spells CAWSVPGAENIQYF. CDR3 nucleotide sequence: TGTGCCTGGAGTGTACCGGGGGCTGAAAACATTCAGTACTTC. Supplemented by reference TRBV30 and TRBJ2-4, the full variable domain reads SQTIHQWPATLVQPVGSPLSLECTVEGTSNPNLYWYRQAAGRGLQLLFYSVGIGQISSEVPQNLSASRPQDRQFILSSKKLLLSDSGFYLCAWSVPGAENIQYFGAGTRLSVL.

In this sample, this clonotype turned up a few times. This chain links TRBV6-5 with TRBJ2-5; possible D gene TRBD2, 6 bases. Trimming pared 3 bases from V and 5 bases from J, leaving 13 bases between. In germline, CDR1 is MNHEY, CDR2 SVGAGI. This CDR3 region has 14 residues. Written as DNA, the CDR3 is TGTGCCAGCAGTTATAGTTCGGGGAGGGAGACCCAGTACTTC. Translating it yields CASSYSSGRETQYF.

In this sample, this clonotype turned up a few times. CDR3 region: CASSPGRERGAMAYEQYF. The CDR3 region has the DNA TGCGCCAGCAGCCCCGGTAGGGAGCGGGGGGCCATGGCCTACGAGCAGTACTTC. This chain joins TRBV5-1 and TRBJ2-7; 9 bases agree with TRBD2. The CDR3 consists of 18 residues. Germline V gives CDR1 SGHRS, CDR2 YFSETQ. V was clipped by 4 bases and J by 2 bases; unmatched bases: 16.